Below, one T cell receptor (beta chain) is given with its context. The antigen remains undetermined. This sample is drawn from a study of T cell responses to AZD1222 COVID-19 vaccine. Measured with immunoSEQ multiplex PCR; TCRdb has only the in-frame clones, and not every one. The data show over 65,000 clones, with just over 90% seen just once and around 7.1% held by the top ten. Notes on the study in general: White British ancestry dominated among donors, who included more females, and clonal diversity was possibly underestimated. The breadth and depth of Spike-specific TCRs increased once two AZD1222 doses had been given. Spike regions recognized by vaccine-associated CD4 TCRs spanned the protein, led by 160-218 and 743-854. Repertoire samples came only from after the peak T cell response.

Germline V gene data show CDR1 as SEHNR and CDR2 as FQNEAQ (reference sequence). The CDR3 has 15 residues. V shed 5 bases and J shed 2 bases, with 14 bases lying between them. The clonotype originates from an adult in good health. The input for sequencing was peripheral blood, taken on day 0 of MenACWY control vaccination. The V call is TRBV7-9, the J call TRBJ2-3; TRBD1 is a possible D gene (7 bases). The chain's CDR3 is CASSAGGTDTDTQYF. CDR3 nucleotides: TGTGCCAGCAGCGCAGGGGGGACTGACACAGATACGCAGTATTTT. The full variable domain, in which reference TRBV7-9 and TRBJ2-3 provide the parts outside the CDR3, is DTGVSQNPRHKITKRGQNVTFRCDPISEHNRLYWYRQTLGQGPEFLTYFQNEAQLEKSRLLSDRFSAERPKGSFSTLEIQRTEQGDSAMYLCASSAGGTDTDTQYFGPGTRLTVL.